This is a list of T cell receptor beta chains from one sample in a study of control samples from healthy donors and cancer patients. Sequencing used immunoSEQ multiplex PCR; TCRdb keeps in-frame clones, though not all of them. This table has around 68,000 clones, 75% to 85% appearing once. The sequenced sample consisted of blood. The receptors shown here come from a man in his sixties in good health. CDR3s include the opening cysteine and the closing phenylalanine or tryptophan. D genes are given only for firm matches. The size of a clone is reported for some rows only, either as once, few or many, or as a class for expanded clones.

CDR3 DNA	CDR3 protein	D gene	clone size	V gene	J gene
TGTGCCAGCGTCTTACCCCTTATGGGAGCTGAAGCTTTCTTT	CASVLPLMGAEAFF	NA	once	TRBV28	TRBJ1-1
TGTGCCAGCAGCGTAGGAACCATTCAAGAGACCCAGTACTTC	CASSVGTIQETQYF	NA	NA	TRBV9	TRBJ2-5
TGCGCCAGCAGCTTGGAGGGATCAGTAACTAACTATGGCTACACCTTC	CASSLEGSVTNYGYTF	NA	NA	TRBV5-1	TRBJ1-2
TGTGCCAGCAGCCAATTACTAGCGGGATACACAGATACGCAGTATTTT	CASSQLLAGYTDTQYF	TRBD2	NA	TRBV14	TRBJ2-3
TGTGCCAGCAGTGCGCGGGGACAGCCCTCCTACGAGCAGTACTTC	CASSARGQPSYEQYF	NA	NA	TRBV6-2/TRBV6-3	TRBJ2-7
TGTGCCAGCAGCTTAGGGGCGGGGTACTCCTACGAGCAGTACTTC	CASSLGAGYSYEQYF	NA	once	TRBV7-2	TRBJ2-7
TGTGCCAGCAGTGGGGGGAACTGGGGGCAGGACGGGACCCAGTACTTC	CASSGGNWGQDGTQYF	NA	NA	TRBV6-1	TRBJ2-5
TGTGCCAGCAGTAGGAACAGGGGGAATCAGCCCCAGCATTTT	CASSRNRGNQPQHF	TRBD1	NA	TRBV6-5	TRBJ1-5
TGTGCCAGCAGTGTAGCGGGAGTGGCCGGGGAGCTGTTTTTT	CASSVAGVAGELFF	TRBD2	NA	TRBV6-2/TRBV6-3	TRBJ2-2
TGTGCCAGCAGTGAGGGCAGGGAGAGCAATGAGCAGTTCTTC	CASSEGRESNEQFF	NA	NA	TRBV6-4	TRBJ2-1
TGTGCCAGTAGTCCTGGACAGGGAGCGAACACCGGGGAGCTGTTTTTT	CASSPGQGANTGELFF	TRBD1	NA	TRBV19	TRBJ2-2
TGTGCCAGCAGCCTAGACAGGGGGCACGGCTACACCTTC	CASSLDRGHGYTF	TRBD1	NA	TRBV12-3/TRBV12-4	TRBJ1-2
TGTGCCAGCAGTTACAGTAGACTAGGGGTAGAGACCCAGTACTTC	CASSYSRLGVETQYF	NA	NA	TRBV6-2/TRBV6-3	TRBJ2-5
TGCGCCAGCAGCTTGGATCCCCAGACGAATCAGCCCCAGCATTTT	CASSLDPQTNQPQHF	NA	NA	TRBV5-1	TRBJ1-5
TGCGCCAGCAGCCAATATTACGGTTCTAGCACAGATACGCAGTATTTT	CASSQYYGSSTDTQYF	NA	NA	TRBV4-1	TRBJ2-3
TGTGCCAGCAGCTCGAGGACTAGCAGGGGCCAAGAGACCCAGTACTTC	CASSSRTSRGQETQYF	TRBD2	once	TRBV7-2	TRBJ2-5
TGTGCCAGCAGTGAAAGGGGCAGGGAGCAGCCCCAGCATTTT	CASSERGREQPQHF	NA	NA	TRBV6-1	TRBJ1-5
TGTGCCAGCAGCCAGCGGACAGGGACCTACAATGAGCAGTTCTTC	CASSQRTGTYNEQFF	TRBD1	NA	TRBV14	TRBJ2-1
TGTGCCAGCAGCGTAGGAGTGGGGGCGAACACTGAAGCTTTCTTT	CASSVGVGANTEAFF	NA	NA	TRBV9	TRBJ1-1
TGTGCCAGTCGGGACGGGTACGAGCAGTACTTC	CASRDGYEQYF	NA	NA	TRBV6-5	TRBJ2-7
TGTGCCAGCAGTTTATCCACAGGGGGCACGGGAGAGCAGTACTTC	CASSLSTGGTGEQYF	TRBD1	once	TRBV27	TRBJ2-7
TGTGCCAGCAGGGGCCTAACAGAAAACACTGAAGCTTTCTTT	CASRGLTENTEAFF	NA	NA	TRBV7-9	TRBJ1-1
TGTGCCAGCAGCCAGACAGGGGGCCGGGAAAAACTGTTTTTT	CASSQTGGREKLFF	TRBD1	NA	TRBV3-1/TRBV3-2	TRBJ1-4
TGCAGCGTTAACAGGGGAGGGACTGAAGCTTTCTTT	CSVNRGGTEAFF	TRBD1	few	TRBV29-1	TRBJ1-1
TGTGCCATCAGTGAGGGGGCCAGCTCCTATAATTCACCCCTCCACTTT	CAISEGASSYNSPLHF	NA	NA	TRBV10-3	TRBJ1-6
TGTGCCGGCAGTTTAGGGCAGGGGAAAGGCGAGCAGTACTTC	CAGSLGQGKGEQYF	NA	NA	TRBV28	TRBJ2-7
TGTGCCAGCAGAACGACAGGGGTTCCCTACAGTGAGCAGTTCTTC	CASRTTGVPYSEQFF	TRBD1	few	TRBV28	TRBJ2-1
TGCGCCAGCAGCACGGGACAGGGAGGGGACAATGAGCAGTTCTTC	CASSTGQGGDNEQFF	TRBD1	NA	TRBV5-1	TRBJ2-1
TGCGCCAGCAGCTTATCACCGCGGGAGAGGTACGAGCAGTACTTC	CASSLSPRERYEQYF	TRBD2	NA	TRBV5-1	TRBJ2-7
TGTGCCAGCAGCCTAACTAGCAACACAGATACGCAGTATTTT	CASSLTSNTDTQYF	NA	NA	TRBV3-1/TRBV3-2	TRBJ2-3
TGTGCCAGCAGACGTGGGGGGTCCCCATTGGATGGAAACACCATATATTTT	CASRRGGSPLDGNTIYF	NA	once	TRBV28	TRBJ1-3
TGTGCCAGCAGCCCGGAGAACACTGGAAACACCATATATTTT	CASSPENTGNTIYF	NA	medium-sized	TRBV6-5	TRBJ1-3
TGTGCCAGCAGCTTACGGATGAACACCGGGGAGCTGTTTTTT	CASSLRMNTGELFF	NA	NA	TRBV5-6	TRBJ2-2
TGTGCCAGCAGCCCGGGACAGGGCGATCTTGGCTACACCTTC	CASSPGQGDLGYTF	TRBD1	NA	TRBV3-1/TRBV3-2	TRBJ1-2
TGTGCCAGCAGTTGGCTAGCGGGGGGGGCCGGGGAGCTGTTTTTT	CASSWLAGGAGELFF	TRBD2	NA	TRBV6-5	TRBJ2-2
TGTGCCAGCAGCTTAGGAGACACCGGGGAGCTGTTTTTT	CASSLGDTGELFF	NA	once	TRBV7-3	TRBJ2-2
TGCGCCAGCAGCTTGCCGGATTATCGCAATGAGCAGTTCTTC	CASSLPDYRNEQFF	NA	NA	TRBV5-1	TRBJ2-1
TGTGCCAGCTCACCGGACAGGGGAGAGGAGCAGTACTTC	CASSPDRGEEQYF	TRBD1	NA	TRBV18	TRBJ2-7
TGTGCCAGCAGCGTTAGCGGGAGGGTTGCCGGGGAGCTGTTTTTT	CASSVSGRVAGELFF	TRBD2	NA	TRBV9	TRBJ2-2
TGTGCCAGTCGCCACAGGGGCACCAATCAGCCCCAGCATTTT	CASRHRGTNQPQHF	TRBD1	NA	TRBV19	TRBJ1-5
TGTGCCAGTAGTGTAAACGGACAGGCCGACTACACCTTC	CASSVNGQADYTF	TRBD1	once	TRBV19	TRBJ1-2
TGTGCCAGCATATTCGGGACGGTGAACACTGAAGCTTTCTTT	CASIFGTVNTEAFF	NA	once	TRBV6-4	TRBJ1-1
TGTGCCAGCAGCACCCGAAGGGACACTGAAGCTTTCTTT	CASSTRRDTEAFF	NA	NA	TRBV9	TRBJ1-1
TGTGCCAGCAGTTTCGAGGGCGGAAACACCATATATTTT	CASSFEGGNTIYF	NA	once	TRBV12-3/TRBV12-4	TRBJ1-3
TGTGCCAGCAGTGAATCCGGGACAGGGTATGGCTACACCTTC	CASSESGTGYGYTF	TRBD1	NA	TRBV6-1	TRBJ1-2
TGTGCCAGCAGCTTCCTCAGGGGGCGTCCAAACATTCAGTACTTC	CASSFLRGRPNIQYF	TRBD1	NA	TRBV11-3	TRBJ2-4
TGTGCCAGCAGCTCATACTACGAGCAGTACTTC	CASSSYYEQYF	NA	NA	TRBV7-9	TRBJ2-7
TGTGCCAGCAGCCCAGATACTAGCGGGAGAATCTATGAGCAGTACTTC	CASSPDTSGRIYEQYF	TRBD2	NA	TRBV7-2	TRBJ2-7
TGTGCCAGCACCCGTCGGGCTAGCCCAGGGAATGAGCAGTTCTTC	CASTRRASPGNEQFF	NA	NA	TRBV7-8	TRBJ2-1
TGTGCCAGCAGCCCGCGAAGACTGGGCAGGGCCTACAATGAGCAGTTCTTC	CASSPRRLGRAYNEQFF	NA	NA	TRBV7-9	TRBJ2-1
TGTGCCAGCTCACCAAACAATGGCGATACGCAGTATTTT	CASSPNNGDTQYF	NA	NA	TRBV18	TRBJ2-3
TGTGCCACCACGGGGGACAGGCGATATCAGCCCCAGCATTTT	CATTGDRRYQPQHF	TRBD1	NA	TRBV19	TRBJ1-5
TGTGCCACCACAAGGGAGTACACTGAAGCTTTCTTT	CATTREYTEAFF	NA	NA	TRBV19	TRBJ1-1
TGTGCCAGCAGCTTAACAGATAGCAATCAGCCCCAGCATTTT	CASSLTDSNQPQHF	NA	few	TRBV7-8	TRBJ1-5